These 10 T cell receptor beta chains were all obtained from the same sample, sequenced in a study of cytomegalovirus exposure and HLA in healthy donors. The study ran its PCR with 60 Vbeta and 13 Jbeta primers. Sequencing used immunoSEQ multiplex PCR; TCRdb keeps in-frame clones, though not all of them. This table has tens of thousands of clones, approximately 71% appearing once. The specimen was PBMCs. All receptors come from a man aged 45 to 65 in good health and CMV-seronegative.

This clone was recorded once. One end of the junction is discordant with germline, which a read error may explain. The chain couples TRBV27 to TRBJ2-7; possibly TRBD1 for D (5 bases). The CDR3 is 13 amino acids. Germline-derived CDR1 and CDR2 are MNHEY and SMNVEV (reference sequence). The CDR3 DNA is TGTGCCGGCAGTTTATGGCAGGGATCCGAGCAGTACTTC. Translation gives CAGSLWQGSEQYF.

V gene TRBV11-2 combines with J gene TRBJ2-3, with 9 bases identical to TRBD1. V was clipped by 5 bases and J by 9 bases; unmatched bases: 6. Germline assignment: CDR1 SGHAT and CDR2 FQNNGV. The length of the CDR3 is 13 residues. In nucleotides, the CDR3 is TGTGCCAGCAGCGCACCGGGACAGGGCACGCAGTATTTT. This sequence encodes CASSAPGQGTQYF.

V is TRBV5-3 and J is TRBJ1-2; no definite D call. TRBV5-3 carries the ORF label, with uncertain function. The CDR3 contains 16 residues. V gave up 0 bases and J gave up 3 bases, with 15 bases separating them. The chain's CDR3 is CARSLEFGGEDYGYTF. In DNA form, the CDR3 reads TGTGCCAGAAGCTTGGAATTTGGCGGGGAGGACTATGGCTACACCTTC.

The rearrangement links TRBV10-3 to TRBJ2-7; a weak D match, TRBD1 (7 bases). The V and J ends lost 4 bases and 3 bases respectively, with 10 bases between them. Germline V gives CDR1 ENHRY, CDR2 SYGVKD. The CDR3 has 13 amino acids. DNA for the CDR3: TGTGCCATCAGTGGACAGGGAGGCTACGAGCAGTACTTC. Its protein product is CAISGQGGYEQYF.

CDR3 nucleotides: TGTGCCAGCAGTGGGGAGATGGCCAACGTCCTGACTTTC. It encodes CASSGEMANVLTF. V gene TRBV2 combines with J gene TRBJ2-6, with D possibly matching TRBD2 (5 bases). From germline, CDR1 is SNHLY and CDR2 FYNNEI. Trimming left V 4 bases short and J 6 bases short, with 7 bases between. The CDR3 covers 13 residues.

This clone appeared once. V and J are TRBV9 and TRBJ1-2, with 8 bases matching TRBD1. Germline CDR1 SGDLS, CDR2 YYNGEE. The CDR3 has 15 amino acids. The junction had 9 bases not matched to a gene; V was cut back by 3 bases and J by 5 bases. The CDR3 nucleotides read TGTGCCAGCAGCGCGATAGGACAGGGAGCGTATGGCTACACCTTC. Amino acids: CASSAIGQGAYGYTF. The full variable domain, rest sourced from reference TRBV9 and TRBJ1-2, is DSGVTQTPKHLITATGQRVTLRCSPRSGDLSVYWYQQSLDQGLQFLIQYYNGEERAKGNILERFSAQQFPDLHSELNLSSLELGDSALYFCASSAIGQGAYGYTFGSGTRLTVV.

The V and J genes are TRBV11-2 and TRBJ2-1; D remains ambiguous. Germline CDR1 and CDR2: SGHAT and FQNNGV. CDR3 length equals 12 residues. Trimming shortened V by 4 bases and J by 7 bases, and 8 bases separated the two germline ends. CDR3 amino acids: CASSSRPNEQFF. CDR3 in DNA: TGTGCCAGCAGCTCGCGGCCAAATGAGCAGTTCTTC.

As concerns this clone: The identical CDR3 is also encoded by other nucleotide sequences in the sample. This chain links TRBV2 with TRBJ2-2; 8 bases agree with TRBD1. V shed 8 bases, J shed 4 bases, and the junction held 6 bases outside the gene matches. Germline loops: CDR1 SNHLY, CDR2 FYNNEI. The CDR3 is 14 residues long. The CDR3 DNA is TGTGCCAGCTCCCGGGACAGGCGCACCGGGGAGCTGTTTTTT. It specifies CASSRDRRTGELFF.

This chain connects TRBV10-3 to TRBJ2-2; 9 bases are a match to TRBD1. The germline CDR1 and CDR2 sequences are ENHRY and SYGVKD. The CDR3 contains 15 residues. V shed 4 bases, J shed 4 bases, and the junction held 4 bases outside the gene matches. CDR3 in DNA: TGTGCCATCAGTGGGGGACAGGGTGTCACCGGGGAGCTGTTTTTT. This gives the protein CAISGGQGVTGELFF.

This clone was recorded only once. The gene calls are TRBV29-1 and TRBJ2-7; D is perhaps TRBD2 (5 bases). Germline values: CDR1 SQVTM, CDR2 ANQGSEA. This CDR3 has 11 amino acids. Trimming removed 5 bases at V and 5 bases at J, with 10 bases between. CDR3 residues: CSVSGKHEQYF. CDR3 nucleotides: TGCAGCGTTTCGGGGAAGCACGAGCAGTACTTC.